This TCR beta chain was retrieved from a study of blood T cells in healthy people across ages. Study at large: For every two T cells, template switching captured about one barcoded beta molecule.

A second roughly 6 to 11 cycle PCR used barcoded and J-beta primers. Each cDNA molecule was tagged by a template-switch adaptor with 12 random nucleotides. TCRdb independently ran MiXCR on the 5' RACE reads; one entry per CDR3 protein. The sample has about 1.4 million distinct CDR3 sequences; 55% to 75% are singletons. The sequence derives from a man in his late teens or twenties in good health. Material for sequencing was blood.

The DNA for the CDR3 is TGTGCCACCAGGGAAATGGGGGAGACCCAGTACTTC. Its translation is CATREMGETQYF. The V call is TRBV24-1, the J call TRBJ2-5, with D hard to call. Germline lookup yields CDR1 KGHDR and CDR2 SFDVKD. V lost 7 bases, J lost 5 bases, and 10 bases lay in between. This CDR3 region has 12 residues.